These T cell receptor beta chains were read from a single sample in a study of human T cells and chemical hapten exposure. TCRdb reprocessed the RACE reads with MiXCR, giving one entry per CDR3 protein. The table lists roughly 40,000 distinct CDR3 sequences, about 10% of them singletons, with 5% to 6.5% in the top ten. The sample here was whole blood, taken in connection with sensitization to the hapten diphenylcyclopropenone (DPC). The receptors here all came from a man aged 30-40 years with alopecia areata. Some clones in this sample may be carry-over from other donors' samples. Both conserved end residues are part of each CDR3. Fields, in order: clone size, D gene, J gene, V gene, CDR3 DNA, CDR3 protein. D genes are given only for firm matches. Rows may omit the clone size; those that give it use once, few, many or a size class.

clone size: few; D gene: TRBD1; J gene: TRBJ2-7; V gene: TRBV5-5; CDR3 DNA: TGTGCCAGCAGTCCTACCGGGACAGGGCCCTACGAGCAGTACTTC; CDR3 protein: CASSPTGTGPYEQYF
clone size: few; D gene: TRBD1; J gene: TRBJ1-1; V gene: TRBV10-3; CDR3 DNA: TGTGCCATCAATACAGGGGGCACTGAAGCTTTCTTT; CDR3 protein: CAINTGGTEAFF
clone size: many; D gene: NA; J gene: TRBJ2-5; V gene: TRBV7-6; CDR3 DNA: TGTGCCAGCAGCCCCGGGACGCACCAAGAGACCCAGTACTTC; CDR3 protein: CASSPGTHQETQYF
clone size: many; D gene: NA; J gene: TRBJ2-2; V gene: TRBV5-1; CDR3 DNA: TGCGCCAGCAGCTTGGGGACAACCCGGTCCGGGGAGCTGTTTTTT; CDR3 protein: CASSLGTTRSGELFF
clone size: few; D gene: TRBD1; J gene: TRBJ2-1; V gene: TRBV6-2/TRBV6-3; CDR3 DNA: TGTGCCAGCAGACCCACCTCTTCGACAGGGGGCGATGAGCAGTTCTTC; CDR3 protein: CASRPTSSTGGDEQFF
clone size: many; D gene: NA; J gene: TRBJ2-2; V gene: TRBV20-1; CDR3 DNA: TGCAGTGCTAGAGATTATTTGGGCTCCGGGGAGCTGTTTTTT; CDR3 protein: CSARDYLGSGELFF
clone size: NA; D gene: NA; J gene: TRBJ1-2; V gene: TRBV7-6; CDR3 DNA: TGTGCCAGCAGCCCGGGCCGGGGCCTTAAGAGCTATGGCTACACCTTC; CDR3 protein: CASSPGRGLKSYGYTF
clone size: many; D gene: NA; J gene: TRBJ2-6; V gene: TRBV5-1; CDR3 DNA: TGCGCCAGCCTAGGCTCTGGGGCCAACGTCCTGACTTTC; CDR3 protein: CASLGSGANVLTF
clone size: NA; D gene: NA; J gene: TRBJ2-3; V gene: TRBV5-4; CDR3 DNA: TGTGCCAGCAGCGGGATCTCCACAGATACGCAGTATTTT; CDR3 protein: CASSGISTDTQYF
clone size: few; D gene: NA; J gene: TRBJ2-5; V gene: TRBV2; CDR3 DNA: TGTGCCAGCAGTAGGACTCTACAAGAGACCCAGTACTTC; CDR3 protein: CASSRTLQETQYF
clone size: NA; D gene: NA; J gene: TRBJ2-3; V gene: TRBV3-1; CDR3 DNA: TGTGCCAGCAGCCAAGATACAGATACGCAGTATTTT; CDR3 protein: CASSQDTDTQYF
clone size: NA; D gene: NA; J gene: TRBJ1-5; V gene: TRBV6-1; CDR3 DNA: TGTGCCAGCAGTGAAGCAGGACAGCAGAATCAGCCCCAGCATTTT; CDR3 protein: CASSEAGQQNQPQHF
clone size: NA; D gene: NA; J gene: TRBJ1-1; V gene: TRBV11-1; CDR3 DNA: TGTGCCAGCAGCTGGGACATTAATGAGGGTGAAGCTTTCTTT; CDR3 protein: CASSWDINEGEAFF
clone size: many; D gene: TRBD1; J gene: TRBJ2-1; V gene: TRBV6-2/TRBV6-3; CDR3 DNA: TGTGCCAGCAGTTACACCCAGGACAGGGCGTTGAGATATGAGCAGTTCTTC; CDR3 protein: CASSYTQDRALRYEQFF
clone size: few; D gene: NA; J gene: TRBJ2-1; V gene: TRBV4-1; CDR3 DNA: TGCGCCAGCGAGGGGGAGGGGTACTACAATGAGCAGTTCTTC; CDR3 protein: CASEGEGYYNEQFF
clone size: few; D gene: TRBD1; J gene: TRBJ1-4; V gene: TRBV19; CDR3 DNA: TGTGCCAGTAGTAGGGGGACAGTCGGCGAAAAACTGTTTTTT; CDR3 protein: CASSRGTVGEKLFF
clone size: few; D gene: TRBD1; J gene: TRBJ2-1; V gene: TRBV29-1; CDR3 DNA: TGCAGCGTCAGGGGGGGACAGGGCGACAATGAGCAGTTCTTC; CDR3 protein: CSVRGGQGDNEQFF
clone size: many; D gene: NA; J gene: TRBJ1-4; V gene: TRBV30; CDR3 DNA: TGTGCCTGGAAATTCTACGGGACACACACCTTTAATGAAAAACTGTTTTTT; CDR3 protein: CAWKFYGTHTFNEKLFF
clone size: NA; D gene: NA; J gene: TRBJ2-5; V gene: TRBV7-7; CDR3 DNA: TGTGCCAGCAGCACAAGACCGGATAGGAGGGAGACCCAGTACTTC; CDR3 protein: CASSTRPDRRETQYF
clone size: NA; D gene: TRBD2; J gene: TRBJ2-1; V gene: TRBV7-4; CDR3 DNA: TGTGCCAGCAGAGATGGGACTAGCGGGGGGCCCGCAGACAATGAGCAGTTCTTC; CDR3 protein: CASRDGTSGGPADNEQFF
clone size: many; D gene: TRBD1; J gene: TRBJ1-6; V gene: TRBV3-1; CDR3 DNA: TGTGCCAGCAGTAATACAGGGGAGTATTCACCCCTCCACTTT; CDR3 protein: CASSNTGEYSPLHF
clone size: many; D gene: TRBD1; J gene: TRBJ2-5; V gene: TRBV11-3; CDR3 DNA: TGTGCCAGCAGCTGGGGACAGGGGTTCTCGGAGACCCAGTACTTC; CDR3 protein: CASSWGQGFSETQYF
clone size: many; D gene: NA; J gene: TRBJ1-5; V gene: TRBV10-2; CDR3 DNA: TGCGCCAGCACCCAAGGGGGGTCCAGCAATCAGCCCCAGCATTTT; CDR3 protein: CASTQGGSSNQPQHF
clone size: NA; D gene: NA; J gene: TRBJ2-2; V gene: TRBV19; CDR3 DNA: TGTGCCAGTAGTGTGGGACGGACGAACACCGGGGAGCTGTTTTTT; CDR3 protein: CASSVGRTNTGELFF
clone size: many; D gene: NA; J gene: TRBJ1-5; V gene: TRBV20-1; CDR3 DNA: TGCAGTGCCCCGCGGGCCGGGGGCAATCAGCCCCAGCATTTT; CDR3 protein: CSAPRAGGNQPQHF
clone size: NA; D gene: TRBD2; J gene: TRBJ2-1; V gene: TRBV7-3; CDR3 DNA: TGTGCCAGCAGCTTAGGCGGGAGAAGTCGCAATGAGCAGTTCTTC; CDR3 protein: CASSLGGRSRNEQFF
clone size: many; D gene: TRBD1; J gene: TRBJ1-2; V gene: TRBV30; CDR3 DNA: TGTGCCTGGAGTGTGACAGGGGGGATTATCTATGGCTACACCTTC; CDR3 protein: CAWSVTGGIIYGYTF
clone size: few; D gene: NA; J gene: TRBJ2-5; V gene: TRBV29-1; CDR3 DNA: TGCAGCGTAGGACAAAAGCAAGAGACCCAGTACTTC; CDR3 protein: CSVGQKQETQYF